This T cell receptor beta chain derives from a study of response to subunit inactivated influenza vaccine. From the RT-PCR reads, TCRdb called clonotypes with MiXCR, one entry per CDR3 protein. This table holds about 520,000 distinct CDR3 sequences, around 9.9% found once. In the case of this clonotype: Its antigen remains unknown.

Study-level points and caveats: Authors suggested each seasonal flu vaccination may recruit only limited numbers of new T cells.

This receptor was taken from a man aged 45-65 years who received an inactivated influenza vaccine. This sample comprised PBMCs from blood, obtained roughly 45 days after vaccination.

This CDR3 reads CASSDRTGLGYEQYF. As DNA, the CDR3 is TGTGCCAGCAGCGATAGGACAGGGTTGGGGTACGAGCAGTACTTC. V gene TRBV7-2 combines with J gene TRBJ2-7, with 8 bases aligning to TRBD1. V trimming: 5 bases; J trimming: 4 bases; junction bases outside the gene matches: 10. Germline values: CDR1 SGHTA, CDR2 FQGNSA. The CDR3 contains 15 residues.